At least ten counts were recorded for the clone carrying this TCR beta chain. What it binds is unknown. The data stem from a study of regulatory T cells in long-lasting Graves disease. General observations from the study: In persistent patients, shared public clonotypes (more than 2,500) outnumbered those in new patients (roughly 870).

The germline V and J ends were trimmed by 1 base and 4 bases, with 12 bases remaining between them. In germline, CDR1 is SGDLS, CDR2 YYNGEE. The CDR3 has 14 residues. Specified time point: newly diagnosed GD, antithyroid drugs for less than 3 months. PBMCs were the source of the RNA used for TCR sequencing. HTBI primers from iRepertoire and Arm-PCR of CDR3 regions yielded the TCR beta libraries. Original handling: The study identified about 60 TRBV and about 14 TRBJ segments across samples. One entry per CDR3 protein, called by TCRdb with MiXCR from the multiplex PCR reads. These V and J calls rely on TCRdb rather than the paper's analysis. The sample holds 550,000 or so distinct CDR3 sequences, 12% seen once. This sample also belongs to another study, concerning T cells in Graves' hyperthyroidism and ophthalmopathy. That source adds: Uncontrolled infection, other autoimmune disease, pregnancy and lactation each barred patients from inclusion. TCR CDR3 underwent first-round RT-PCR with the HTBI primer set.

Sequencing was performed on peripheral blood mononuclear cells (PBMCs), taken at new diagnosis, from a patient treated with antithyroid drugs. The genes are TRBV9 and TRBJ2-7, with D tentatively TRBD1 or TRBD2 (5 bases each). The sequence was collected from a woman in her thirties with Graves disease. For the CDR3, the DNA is TGTGCCAGCAGCGTACCCGGGGCACGGTACGAGCAGTACTTC. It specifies CASSVPGARYEQYF.